This is a list of T cell receptor beta chains from one sample in a study of blood T cell repertoires in COVID-19. Assay: immunoSEQ multiplex PCR; the TCRdb copy retains only in-frame clones and omits some. The table lists a few hundred thousand clones, about nine tenths of them singletons. Sample: peripheral blood. Receptors originate from a young woman with COVID-19, enrolled during active disease. Each CDR3 is given without its conserved first and last residue. Each record gives: CDR3 length, clone size, V gene, CDR3 protein. Size is stated for part of the rows, as once, few or many counts, or as a class when the clone is expanded.

>10|NA|TRBV14
ASSLTGLSRF
>9|once|TRBV30
AWRWGEEQY
>9|NA|TRBV7-9
ASSLDRRYT
>12|NA|TRBV18
ASSPGPGNYGYT
>15|NA|TRBV5-6
ASSVQGQVMSTDTQY
>11|NA|TRBV5-1
ASSLAVGYGQF
>11|once|TRBV18
ASSPGRTYEQY
>12|NA|TRBV4-1
ASSQALNSYEQY
>15|NA|TRBV15
ATSRPLRDRDGYGYT
>14|few|TRBV7-9
ASSGASGGPTDTQY
>13|NA|TRBV7-7
ASSLGRRGRETQY
>13|NA|TRBV15
ATSRRTGFQETQY
>14|NA|TRBV3-1/TRBV3-2
ASSHGTSRTTDTQY
>12|NA|TRBV7-8
ASSLFRGNTEAF
>13|NA|TRBV30
AWIPGQTLFNEQF
>10|NA|TRBV5-5
ASSPGGQSWY
>13|NA|TRBV18
ASSLRTRGSTEAF
>12|NA|TRBV5-4
ASSLSQANYGYT
>12|NA|TRBV10-2
ASSEPAGGREQY
>12|NA|TRBV5-4
ASSLGTGDGGYT
>12|NA|TRBV27
ASSLRGPNQPQH
>13|NA|TRBV2
ASSHPGGGSYEQY
>13|NA|TRBV7-9
ASRTGGSRNTEAF
>12|once|TRBV19
ASSMGGSSYEQY
>14|NA|TRBV11-2
ASSQEGRDGNSPLH
>12|NA|TRBV6-4
ASSDRSDREKLF
>13|NA|TRBV11-2
ASSLERGSYNEQF
>13|NA|TRBV10-3
AISQDRDSGNTIY
>12|once|TRBV7-6
ASSLGPGNTEAF
>14|once|TRBV6-5
ASSYSIGQGVGEQF
>11|NA|TRBV2
ASSVDRGLGYT
>9|NA|TRBV7-2
ASSSRGWAF
>13|NA|TRBV5-1
ASSLEGQGARGYT
>13|NA|TRBV5-6
ASTRAGQRNEKLF
>10|NA|TRBV5-8
ASSWGGLGYT
>16|NA|TRBV27
ASSLVGLANPSLYEQY
>14|NA|TRBV2
ASSVGEDSLIHGYT
>11|NA|TRBV11-3
ASSLYSGVEAF
>12|NA|TRBV28
ASSPDRAVRKLF
>15|NA|TRBV3-1/TRBV3-2
ASSQDYAGRGSYGYT
>13|NA|TRBV11-2
ASSLVGGANTEAF
>13|NA|TRBV5-5
ASSPLTSAGDTQY
>14|NA|TRBV4-2
ASSQEMRLAGGEQY
>16|NA|TRBV3-1/TRBV3-2
ASSRLLLAGGFADEQF
>13|NA|TRBV4-1
ASSQGSAGGGGYT
>14|NA|TRBV27
ASSLSWGTGLYGYT
>12|NA|TRBV6-5
ASRWGLGFHEQY
>14|NA|TRBV5-4
ASSPSLAAYYNEQF
>11|once|TRBV28
ASRPTVQETQY